This TCR beta chain came from a study of early T cells in non-severe SARS-CoV-2 infection. In this sample, this clonotype turned up many times. TCRdb ran MiXCR on the 5' RACE reads and lists one entry per CDR3 protein. The sample has around 71,000 distinct CDR3 sequences, about 14% seen once; the top ten hold about 4%. After removal of 4 bases from V and 3 bases from J, the junction contained 9 bases not matched to a gene. Germline CDR1 reads SGHTA; CDR2 reads FQGTGA. The CDR3 totals 17 residues. This TCR derives from an adult who was a healthcare worker with PCR-confirmed SARS-CoV-2 infection or an uninfected control (not recorded which). V is TRBV7-3 and J is TRBJ2-1, with 10 bases lining up with TRBD2. The input for sequencing was whole blood, taken at baseline. CDR3 region: CASSYWIAGGIYNEQFF. The DNA for the CDR3 is TGTGCCAGCAGCTACTGGATAGCGGGAGGTATCTACAATGAGCAGTTCTTC.